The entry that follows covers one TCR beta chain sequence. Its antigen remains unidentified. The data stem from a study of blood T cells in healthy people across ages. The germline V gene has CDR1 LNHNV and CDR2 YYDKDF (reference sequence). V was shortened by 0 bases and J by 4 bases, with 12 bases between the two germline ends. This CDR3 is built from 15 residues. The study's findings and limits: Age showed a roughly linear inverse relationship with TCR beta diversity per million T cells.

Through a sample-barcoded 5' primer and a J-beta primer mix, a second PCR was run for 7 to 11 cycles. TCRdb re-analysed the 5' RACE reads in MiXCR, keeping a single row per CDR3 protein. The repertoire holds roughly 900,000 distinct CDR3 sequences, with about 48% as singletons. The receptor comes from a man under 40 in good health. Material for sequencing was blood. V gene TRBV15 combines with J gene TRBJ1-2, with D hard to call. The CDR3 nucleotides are TGTGCCACCAGCAGAGAACCTAGCCAGACCTATGGCTACACCTTC. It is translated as CATSREPSQTYGYTF.